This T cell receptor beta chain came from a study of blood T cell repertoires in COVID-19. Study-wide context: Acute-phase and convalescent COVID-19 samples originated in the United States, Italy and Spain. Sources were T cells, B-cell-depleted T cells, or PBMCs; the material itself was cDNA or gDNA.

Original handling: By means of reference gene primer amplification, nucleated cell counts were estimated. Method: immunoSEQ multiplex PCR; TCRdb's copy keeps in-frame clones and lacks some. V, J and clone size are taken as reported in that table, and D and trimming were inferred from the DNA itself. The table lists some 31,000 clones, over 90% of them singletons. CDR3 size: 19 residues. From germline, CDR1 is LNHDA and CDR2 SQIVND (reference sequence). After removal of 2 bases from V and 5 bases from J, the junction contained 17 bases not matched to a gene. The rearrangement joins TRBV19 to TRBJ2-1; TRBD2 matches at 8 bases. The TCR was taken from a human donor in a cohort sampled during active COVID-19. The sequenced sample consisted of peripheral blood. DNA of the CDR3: TGTGCCAGTAGTATACTATTATCCTCGGCGGGAGGCCCGGACAATGAGCAGTTCTTC. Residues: CASSILLSSAGGPDNEQFF.